This T cell receptor (beta chain) stems from a study of cytomegalovirus exposure and HLA in healthy donors. With respect to this clone: The target antigen is unknown. Its ends do not fully match the called genes, so a read error is possible.

PCR was performed using 60 Vbeta and 13 Jbeta primers. The method was immunoSEQ multiplex PCR; TCRdb's version includes in-frame clones alone and lacks a portion of them. The sample yields roughly 56,000 clones, about 81% seen once. General study findings and limits: Later analysis reportedly placed an Asian-associated ancestry cluster below the roughly 630-donor mean in N-insertions. For most TCR beta V segments, an earlier analysis put the productive rate at about 87% or about 30% of the time.

Germline CDR1 reads SEHNR; CDR2 reads FQNEAQ (reference sequence). There are 15 residues in the CDR3. The chain recombines TRBV7-9 with TRBJ1-2; D is ambiguous. The receptor was isolated from a boy under 18 in good health and CMV-seropositive. Source material: PBMCs. The CDR3 DNA reads as TGTGCCAGCAGCTTAGATGGGAGGCCTCAAGATTCGCTGGGCTTC. As protein: CASSLDGRPQDSLGF.